The rows below give T cell receptor beta chains drawn from one sample of a study of shared clonotypes between healthy human individuals. Produced via immunoSEQ multiplex PCR; TCRdb's table is partial and in-frame only. Found here are hundreds of thousands of clones, roughly 95% of them singletons; the top ten hold under 0.06%. Sequenced sample: naive CD4+ T cells sorted from blood. Every receptor here comes from a woman in her 30s in good health. Both conserved end residues are part of each CDR3. A D gene is named only where the DNA matches it firmly. Some rows mark clone size as missing; the rest say once, few, many or name a class of expanded clone.

v_gene	d_gene	abundance	j_gene	CDR3nt	CDR3aa
TRBV9	TRBD2	few	TRBJ2-7	TGTGCCAGCAGCGCGAGGGGAGGGCCCCCGTACTTC	CASSARGGPPYF
TRBV5-1	.	.	TRBJ2-7	TGCGCCAGCAGCCCCTACGGACAGTGGGGGACTAACGAGCAGTACTTC	CASSPYGQWGTNEQYF
TRBV28	.	.	TRBJ1-3	TGTGCCAGCAGAGCGGGCTCTGGAAACACCATATATTTT	CASRAGSGNTIYF
TRBV19	TRBD1	.	TRBJ1-5	TGTGCCAGTAGTAGGACAGGGATCCCTAATCAGCCCCAGCATTTT	CASSRTGIPNQPQHF
TRBV10-1	.	once	TRBJ2-3	TGCGCCACAATCAGCCCAACCGACCACACAGATACGCAGTATTTT	CATISPTDHTDTQYF
TRBV18	.	.	TRBJ1-1	TGTGCCAGCTCCTCGGACAGGAACACTGAAGCTTTCTTT	CASSSDRNTEAFF
TRBV5-4	.	.	TRBJ2-5	TGTGCCAGCAGCTCACCGACCGAAGAGACCCAGTACTTC	CASSSPTEETQYF
TRBV6-6	.	.	TRBJ2-7	TGTGCCAGCAGTAGCCGGGAATACGAGCAGTACTTC	CASSSREYEQYF
TRBV25-1	.	.	TRBJ1-3	TGTGCCAGCACAGACAGGTCCGCTGGAAACACCATATATTTT	CASTDRSAGNTIYF
TRBV2	.	.	TRBJ2-2	TGTGCCAGCAGTGAACACGGGACAAGGGACTCCGGGGAGCTGTTTTTT	CASSEHGTRDSGELFF
TRBV29-1	TRBD1	.	TRBJ2-3	TGCAGCGTGGTGGACAGGGAAGATACGCAGTATTTT	CSVVDREDTQYF
TRBV28	TRBD2	.	TRBJ2-7	TGTGCCTCGACTAGCGGGAGCCACGAGCAGTACTTC	CASTSGSHEQYF
TRBV5-1	.	.	TRBJ2-1	TGCGCCAGCAGCTTGGTGACGGACTCGACTATGGGGTATCAGCAGTTCTTC	CASSLVTDSTMGYQQFF
TRBV2	TRBD1	once	TRBJ2-3	TGTGCCAGCAGTCACCGGACAGGGTCCGCCACAGATACGCAGTATTTT	CASSHRTGSATDTQYF
TRBV2	.	.	TRBJ1-2	TGTGCCAGCAGTGTCTTCGGCGGGGGTGGCTACACCTTC	CASSVFGGGGYTF
TRBV4-1	TRBD2	.	TRBJ2-7	TGCGCCAGCAGCCGGATGCTGGTAGCGGGCGCCTACGAGCAGTACTTC	CASSRMLVAGAYEQYF
TRBV4-1	.	.	TRBJ1-2	TGCGCCAGCAGCCAATTGACGGCAACCTATGGCTACACCTTC	CASSQLTATYGYTF
TRBV7-8	.	.	TRBJ2-7	TGTGCCAGCAGCTTAGCGATGGGCGCGGGGACCTACGAGCAGTACTTC	CASSLAMGAGTYEQYF
TRBV5-1	.	.	TRBJ1-1	TGCGCCAGCAGCTTGGAACTGACCCGGCGAAACACTGAAGCTTTCTTT	CASSLELTRRNTEAFF
TRBV5-1	TRBD1	.	TRBJ2-7	TGCGCCAGCAGCGCACAGGGGCGAACGTTGGCGGGCTACGAGCAGTACTTC	CASSAQGRTLAGYEQYF
TRBV29-1	.	.	TRBJ2-2	TGCAGCGTTGCGTGGAACACCGGGGAGCTGTTTTTT	CSVAWNTGELFF
TRBV7-3	TRBD1	.	TRBJ1-1	TGTGCCAGCAGCCCGTTTTCCAGGGGGGTCCAGGGGACGAACACTGAAGCTTTCTTT	CASSPFSRGVQGTNTEAFF
TRBV6-5	TRBD1	.	TRBJ1-2	TGTGCCAGCAGTTACCTGGACAGGGGAGGCGGCTACACCTTC	CASSYLDRGGGYTF
TRBV6-4	.	.	TRBJ2-1	TGTGCCACCCGGGAGCTGGGTGAGCAGTTCTTC	CATRELGEQFF
TRBV5-5	.	.	TRBJ2-7	TGTGCCAGCAGCTTGTTGTCCGGCAGCTATGCTGACTCCTACGAGCAGTACTTC	CASSLLSGSYADSYEQYF
TRBV20-1	.	.	TRBJ2-1	TGCAGTGCTTACTCCTACAATGAGCAGTTCTTC	CSAYSYNEQFF
TRBV7-9	.	few	TRBJ2-7	TGTGCCAGCAGCTCACGAGGCTACGAGCAGTACTTC	CASSSRGYEQYF
TRBV11-2	.	.	TRBJ2-7	TGTGCCAGCAGCTCAGGGGGCGGGAGTACCCTCCCCTACGAGCAGTACTTC	CASSSGGGSTLPYEQYF
TRBV2	.	.	TRBJ1-1	TGTGCCAGCAGAGACTCTGGGCGGAGTGAAGCTTTCTTT	CASRDSGRSEAFF
TRBV6-5	.	.	TRBJ2-7	TGTGCCAGCAGCTCCGTCTCAAAATACGAGCAGTACTTC	CASSSVSKYEQYF
TRBV28	TRBD2	.	TRBJ2-7	TGTGCCAGCAGCAACCCGACTAGCGGGGACTACGAGCAGTACTTC	CASSNPTSGDYEQYF
TRBV19	.	.	TRBJ1-2	TGTGCCAGTAGTATGGCTGGGGCATCTAACTATGGCTACACCTTC	CASSMAGASNYGYTF
TRBV6-5	.	.	TRBJ2-1	TGTGCCAGCAGTTACGGTACAAACCCCTACAATGAGCAGTTCTTC	CASSYGTNPYNEQFF
TRBV6-6	TRBD1	.	TRBJ1-5	TGTGCCAGCAGTTACGGGGGACAGGGGATAGTTCAGCCCCAGCATTTT	CASSYGGQGIVQPQHF
TRBV2	.	.	TRBJ1-1	TGTGCCAGCGGGGGGACGGACCGACCTAAAGCTTTCTTT	CASGGTDRPKAFF
TRBV7-6	TRBD1	.	TRBJ2-7	TGTGCCAGCAGCACTCGGACAGGGTCCTACGAGCAGTACTTC	CASSTRTGSYEQYF
TRBV4-2	.	.	TRBJ2-7	TGTGCCAGCAGCCAAGAAGATGCCCGAGTAGGGGGTTACGAGCAGTACTTC	CASSQEDARVGGYEQYF
TRBV6-4	.	.	TRBJ1-4	TGTGCCAGCATTGAACCGGGACGGACGAATGAAAAACTGTTTTTT	CASIEPGRTNEKLFF
TRBV7-2	.	.	TRBJ1-1	TGTGCCAGCAGCTTATCCACAGGGAGAGTGAACACTGAAGCTTTCTTT	CASSLSTGRVNTEAFF
TRBV11-2	TRBD1	few	TRBJ2-2	TGTGCCAGCAGCACCCAGGGGGCGACCGGGGAGCTGTTTTTT	CASSTQGATGELFF
TRBV19	TRBD1	.	TRBJ1-5	TGTGCCAGTAGTCACCCGGGACAGGGAAGCAATCAGCCCCAGCATTTT	CASSHPGQGSNQPQHF
TRBV28	.	.	TRBJ1-1	TGTGCCAGCAGCCTGCGATACACTGAAGCTTTCTTT	CASSLRYTEAFF
TRBV11-1	TRBD2	.	TRBJ2-7	TGTGCCAGCAGCACCCGACTAGCGGGGGGACTGAGGGAGCAGTACTTC	CASSTRLAGGLREQYF
TRBV2	.	.	TRBJ1-5	TGTGCCAGCAGAGTGGACGGGAATCAGCCCCAGCATTTT	CASRVDGNQPQHF
TRBV6-1	.	.	TRBJ1-2	TGTGCCAGCAGTGGGGGCTACTATGGCTACACCTTC	CASSGGYYGYTF
TRBV30	.	.	TRBJ1-1	TGTGCCTGGAGTCCACAGAACACTGAAGCTTTCTTT	CAWSPQNTEAFF
TRBV10-3	.	.	TRBJ2-6	TGTGCCATCAGTGAGTCCGGGACCTTCTCTGGGGCCAACGTCCTGACTTTC	CAISESGTFSGANVLTF
TRBV9	TRBD2	.	TRBJ2-7	TGTGCCAGCAGCTCCGGGACTAGCGGCTACGAGCAGTACTTC	CASSSGTSGYEQYF
TRBV27	TRBD1	.	TRBJ1-5	TGTGCCAGCAGCCCCGACAGGGGGCCGTATCAGCCCCAGCATTTT	CASSPDRGPYQPQHF